Following are 6 T cell receptor beta chains from one sample sequenced in a study of immune evolution from preneoplasia to lung adenocarcinoma. Sequencing used immunoSEQ multiplex PCR; TCRdb keeps in-frame clones, though not all of them. The sample lists under 7,000 clones, roughly 73% occurring once. Sequenced input: FFPE lung adenocarcinoma in situ tissue. The source is an older donor with lung adenocarcinoma.

The chain has TRBV11-2 and TRBJ2-5, with D tentatively TRBD2 (5 bases). Germline V CDR1 and CDR2: SGHAT, FQNNGV. The germline V and J ends were trimmed by 2 bases and 0 bases, with 7 bases remaining between them. This CDR3 is built from 14 residues. CDR3 sequence (DNA): TGTGCCAGCAGCTTATTGGACTACCAAGAGACCCAGTACTTC. It codes for CASSLLDYQETQYF.

The V call is TRBV6-5, the J call TRBJ1-5; 9 nucleotides align to TRBD1. Trimming at V came to 6 bases and at J to 6 bases, leaving 9 bases not matched to a gene. This CDR3 is 15 amino acids long. The germline gives CDR1 MNHEY, CDR2 SVGAGI. CDR3 residues: CASSSGTGLGQPQHF. As DNA, the CDR3 is TGTGCCAGCAGCTCCGGGACAGGGTTGGGTCAGCCCCAGCATTTT.

This clone is judged medium-sized. The rearrangement joins TRBV27 to TRBJ1-2; D ambiguous. From germline, CDR1 is MNHEY and CDR2 SMNVEV (reference sequence). This CDR3 comprises 13 residues. The ends were cut back, 3 bases at V and 1 base at J, with 6 bases in the middle. The CDR3 bases are TGTGCCAGCAGTTTCAGCATTAACTATGGCTACACCTTC. As protein: CASSFSINYGYTF.

This chain links TRBV28 with TRBJ2-4, with 9 bases that match TRBD2. The CDR3 is 16 amino acids. Germline-derived CDR1 and CDR2 are MDHEN and SYDVKM. The J segment lost 6 bases and the V segment lost 8 bases, leaving 14 bases of the junction unmatched. This CDR3 is CASLPTSAGGLNIQYF. DNA for the CDR3: TGTGCCAGCCTCCCAACCTCAGCGGGAGGTTTAAACATTCAGTACTTC.

The chain couples TRBV28 to TRBJ2-4; 7 bases align to TRBD1. J was trimmed by 8 bases and V by 6 bases; bases with no gene match: 10. Germline-derived CDR1 and CDR2 are MDHEN and SYDVKM. The CDR3 is 14 residues long. The CDR3 spells CASSFDRVVDIQYF. CDR3 DNA: TGTGCCAGCAGCTTCGACAGGGTTGTTGACATTCAGTACTTC.

This rearrangement joins TRBV11-1 to TRBJ2-5; tentatively, D is TRBD1 or TRBD2 (5 bases each). Germline V gives CDR1 SGHAT, CDR2 FQDESV (reference sequence). The CDR3 has 11 amino acids. Trimming removed 5 bases at V and 11 bases at J, with 12 bases between. CDR3 loop: CASSLEGEQYF. DNA for the CDR3: TGTGCCAGCAGCCTAGAAGGGGAGCAGTACTTC.